The TCR beta chain described here comes from a study of shared clonotypes between healthy human individuals. Study background: For every donor, three CD4 naive, three CD4 memory, two CD8 naive and one CD8 memory plates were used. Findings of the study overall: Clonotype sharing across a few donors was observed for around 5% of naive CD4 clonotypes.

Generated by immunoSEQ multiplex PCR, the TCRdb table keeps only in-frame clones and is missing some. The data show millions of clones, just over 90% seen once. V lost 6 bases, J lost 3 bases, and 18 bases lay in between. Germline CDR1 is LNHDA and CDR2 is SQIVND (reference sequence). The CDR3 is 15 amino acids. A remark on this clone: Its cognate antigen is unknown.

Sequenced sample: naive CD4+ T cells sorted from blood. The subset: CD45RA+ positively selected. The V call is TRBV19, the J call TRBJ2-7; D is uncertain. The sequence derives from a man aged 18 to 30 in good health. This CDR3 is CASSNSLGQFYEQYF. The CDR3 DNA follows: TGTGCCAGTAGCAATTCCCTCGGGCAGTTCTACGAGCAGTACTTC. The variable domain in full, completed from reference TRBV19 and TRBJ2-7, reads DGGITQSPKYLFRKEGQNVTLSCEQNLNHDAMYWYRQDPGQGLRLIYYSQIVNDFQKGDIAEGYSVSREKKESFPLTVTSAQKNPTAFYLCASSNSLGQFYEQYFGPGTRLTVT.